This paragraph reports one T cell receptor (beta chain). This entry is derived from a study of response to subunit inactivated influenza vaccine. The ends lost 4 bases at V and 6 bases at J; junction bases unmatched: 9. Germline CDR1 MGHRA, CDR2 YSYEKL. The CDR3 sequence is 15 residues long. TCRdb re-called the RT-PCR reads with MiXCR, one entry per CDR3 protein. The sample holds 500,000 to 600,000 distinct CDR3 sequences; around 11% are singletons and the top ten take roughly a tenth. This rearrangement joins TRBV4-1 to TRBJ1-1; TRBD1 matches at 9 bases. Specimen: PBMCs from blood, collected on the day of vaccination. The sequence came from a man between 50 and 59 years old who received an inactivated influenza vaccine. In DNA, the CDR3 is TGCGCCAGCAGCCGCGGGGGACAGGGAGGCCCTGAAGCTTTCTTT. The encoded protein is CASSRGGQGGPEAFF.